These 24 T cell receptor beta chains share one sample of origin, sequenced in a study of CD8+ T cells in alopecia areata. Treatment denoted: oral pan-JAK inhibitor, 5-10 mg twice daily. Following RNA extraction, reverse transcription yielded cDNA that acted as the sequencing template. Sequenced by immunoSEQ multiplex PCR; TCRdb stores in-frame clones only, minus some. This sample has 200,000 to 250,000 clones; roughly 64% occur once, and the top ten carry more than 3.5%. This specimen consisted of CD4+ T cells sorted from blood, obtained at week 4, from a patient treated with tofacitinib. The receptors shown here come from a human donor with alopecia areata.

This CDR3 reads CASSQEGDSYNSPLHF. Here the CDR3 DNA reads TGCGCCAGCAGCCAAGAGGGAGACTCCTATAATTCACCCCTCCACTTT. This chain uses TRBV5-1 with TRBJ1-6, with D unresolved. CDR1 and CDR2 from the germline V gene are SGHRS and YFSETQ. The CDR3 consists of 16 residues. V lost 4 bases, J lost 0 bases, and 11 bases lay in between.

In its sample, this clone was seen many times. The chain recombines TRBV19 with TRBJ1-1; no clear D. V lost 9 bases to trimming and J lost 0 bases, with 11 bases between them. The CDR3 covers 13 residues. Germline-derived CDR1 and CDR2 are LNHDA and SQIVND (reference sequence). CDR3 sequence reads: CASSTNVNTEAFF. The CDR3 nucleotides read TGTGCCAGCTCAACCAACGTGAACACTGAAGCTTTCTTT.

CDR3 sequence (DNA): TGCGCCAGCAGCTTGCAGGGGGGTAAGAACACTGAAGCTTTCTTT. Translating gives CASSLQGGKNTEAFF. This rearrangement joins TRBV5-1 to TRBJ1-1; 7 positions agree with TRBD1. The junction had 4 bases not matched to a gene; V was cut back by 1 base and J by 1 base. Germline-derived CDR1 and CDR2 are SGHRS and YFSETQ. The CDR3 sequence is 15 residues long.

This rearrangement joins TRBV6-6 to TRBJ1-6, with D perhaps TRBD1 (6 bases). The CDR3 sequence is 14 residues long. CDR1 is MNHNY, CDR2 SVGAGI, per germline (reference sequence). V shed 5 bases and J shed 10 bases, with 15 bases lying between them. The CDR3 is CASSIQGNRSPLHF. DNA of the CDR3: TGTGCCAGCAGTATACAGGGTAACAGGTCACCCCTCCACTTT.

This rearrangement joins TRBV18 to TRBJ2-5, with D maybe TRBD1 (5 bases). The CDR3 loop spans 14 amino acids. V lost 2 bases and J 1 base, leaving 8 bases between the germline ends. The germline CDR1 and CDR2 sequences are KGHSH and LQKENI. The CDR3 sequence: CASSPIDSQETQYF. CDR3 DNA: TGTGCCAGCTCACCAATCGACAGCCAAGAGACCCAGTACTTC.

The rearrangement joins TRBV7-9 to TRBJ2-2; D gene unclear. The CDR3 runs to 14 residues. Germline V gene lookup returns CDR1 SEHNR and CDR2 FQNEAQ (reference sequence). Trimming shortened V by 0 bases and J by 4 bases, and 6 bases separated the two germline ends. The CDR3 reads CASSLALGTGELFF. The CDR3 nucleotides are TGTGCCAGCAGCTTAGCGCTTGGCACCGGGGAGCTGTTTTTT.

This clone was seen a single time. The chain carries TRBV30 and TRBJ1-4; D remains unclear. CDR1 is GTSNPN, CDR2 SVGIG, per germline (reference sequence). The CDR3 has 11 amino acids. Trimming cost V 5 bases and J 8 bases, with 9 bases left between them. CDR3 protein: CAWALGEKLFF. CDR3 DNA sequence: TGTGCCTGGGCTTTGGGGGAAAAACTGTTTTTT.

The J gene is TRBJ1-1, the V gene TRBV5-1, with D unresolved. Trimming took off 3 bases at V and 0 bases at J, with 9 bases between the two ends. Germline V gene lookup returns CDR1 SGHRS and CDR2 YFSETQ. This CDR3 is built from 14 residues. For the CDR3, the DNA is TGCGCCAGCAGCTCTTCCTTCATGAACACTGAAGCTTTCTTT. It codes for CASSSSFMNTEAFF.

The V and J genes are TRBV7-2 and TRBJ2-3; D is uncertain. Deletions cut 1 base from V and 5 bases from J, with 10 bases between. The V gene's germline CDR1 is SGHTA and CDR2 FQGNSA. The CDR3 covers 14 residues. The CDR3 sequence is CASSLVGSRDTQYF. In DNA, the CDR3 is TGTGCCAGCAGCTTAGTAGGGTCCAGAGATACGCAGTATTTT.

This sequence joins TRBV7-2 and TRBJ2-2; D possibly corresponds to TRBD2 (6 bases). The CDR3 totals 13 residues. Germline CDR1 is SGHTA and CDR2 is FQGNSA. Trimming removed 4 bases from V and 6 bases from J, with 9 bases in between. CDR3 DNA: TGTGCCAGCAGCTCCACTAGCCCCGGGGAGCTGTTTTTT. Translated: CASSSTSPGELFF.

This rearrangement joins TRBV20-1 to TRBJ1-1; D is uncertain. CDR1 is DFQATT, CDR2 SNEGSKA, per germline (reference sequence). The V end was cut by 6 bases, the J end by 5 bases, with 10 bases between. CDR3 size: 11 residues. The chain's CDR3 is CSASPSTEAFF. CDR3 in DNA: TGCAGTGCCTCCCCCTCTACTGAAGCTTTCTTT.

This rearrangement joins TRBV5-4 to TRBJ2-5; D ambiguous. Germline CDR1 SGHNT, CDR2 YYREEE (reference sequence). V lost 1 base, J lost 5 bases, and 12 bases lay in between. The CDR3 is 14 residues long. In DNA form, the CDR3 reads TGTGCCAGCAGCTTGTTCGGGCTGGGGGAGACCCAGTACTTC. Translation: CASSLFGLGETQYF. The full variable domain, its missing parts supplied by reference TRBV5-4 and TRBJ2-5, is ETGVTQSPTHLIKTRGQQVTLRCSSQSGHNTVSWYQQALGQGPQFIFQYYREEENGRGNFPPRFSGLQFPNYSSELNVNALELDDSALYLCASSLFGLGETQYFGPGTRLLVL.

The rearrangement joins TRBV6-1 to TRBJ2-7; perhaps TRBD2 as D (5 bases). Trimming took 2 bases from V and 4 from J, leaving 9 bases between them. The CDR3 covers 13 residues. CDR1 is MNHNS, CDR2 SASEGT, per germline. For the CDR3, the DNA is TGTGCCAGCAGTGAATTCAGAGGGTACGAGCAGTACTTC. Protein product: CASSEFRGYEQYF.

This clone was seen once. The chain uses TRBV11-1 and TRBJ2-3; 8 positions match TRBD2. V lost 2 bases, J lost 2 bases, and 6 bases stayed unmatched. CDR3 length: 16 amino acids. Germline V gene lookup returns CDR1 SGHAT and CDR2 FQDESV (reference sequence). The CDR3 DNA is TGTGCCAGCAGCTTACTAGCGGGCGCCTACACAGATACGCAGTATTTT. Protein: CASSLLAGAYTDTQYF.

The chain combines TRBV6-1 with TRBJ1-2; 7 bases line up with TRBD1. After removal of 7 bases from V and 8 bases from J, the junction contained 10 bases not matched to a gene. This CDR3 is 13 amino acids long. CDR1 MNHNS and CDR2 SASEGT come from the germline V gene. CDR3 nucleotides: TGTGCCAGCACTGAGACAGGGCGTCAGGGCTACACCTTC. Translating it yields CASTETGRQGYTF.

The V and J genes are TRBV6-5 and TRBJ2-3; TRBD2 is a possible D gene (6 bases). The CDR3 length is 14 residues. Germline CDR1 and CDR2: MNHEY and SVGAGI. V was trimmed by 8 bases and J by 1 base, leaving 13 bases between them. CDR3 nucleotides: TGTGCCAGCCGGCGGGGAAGGGGCACAGATACGCAGTATTTT. It codes for CASRRGRGTDTQYF.

The genes are TRBV30 and TRBJ2-2; D is undetermined. The V gene's germline CDR1 is GTSNPN and CDR2 SVGIG (reference sequence). The CDR3 contains 12 residues. The ends were cut back, 3 bases at V and 3 bases at J, with 5 bases in the middle. The CDR3 DNA follows: TGTGCCTGGAGAACAGACACCGGGGAGCTGTTTTTT. It yields the protein CAWRTDTGELFF.

This clone has a handful of counts. This chain links TRBV7-9 with TRBJ1-4, with 8 bases matching TRBD1. V was pared by 0 bases and J by 7 bases, with 7 bases of the junction left unmatched. The length of the CDR3 is 16 residues. Per germline, CDR1 SEHNR and CDR2 FQNEAQ (reference sequence). The CDR3 loop reads CASSLASGTGGEKLFF. Written as DNA, the CDR3 is TGTGCCAGCAGCTTAGCCTCCGGGACAGGAGGTGAAAAACTGTTTTTT.

V is TRBV6-6 and J is TRBJ2-2; the D gene is possibly TRBD2 (6 bases). The CDR3 extends over 15 amino acids. Trimming cost V 2 bases and J 5 bases, with 12 bases left between them. Germline CDR1 MNHNY, CDR2 SVGAGI (reference sequence). CDR3: CASSYRRGRTGELFF. CDR3 coding DNA: TGTGCCAGCAGTTACCGGCGGGGTAGGACCGGGGAGCTGTTTTTT.

This clone turned up a few times. The V and J genes are TRBV29-1 and TRBJ2-3; D gene ambiguous. Trimming took off 6 bases at V and 1 base at J, with 5 bases between the two ends. The CDR3 sequence is 11 residues long. The V gene's germline CDR1 is SQVTM and CDR2 ANQGSEA. The CDR3 protein is CSVDRTDTQYF. The DNA of the CDR3 is TGCAGCGTAGACCGCACAGATACGCAGTATTTT.

This clone was counted only a few times. V gene TRBV5-1 combines with J gene TRBJ2-7, with TRBD1 matching 10 bases. The J segment lost 6 bases and the V segment lost 4 bases, leaving 10 bases of the junction unmatched. CDR3 length equals 15 residues. Germline V gene sequence: CDR1 SGHRS, CDR2 YFSETQ. The CDR3 DNA follows: TGCGCCAGCAGCGTGCCGGGACAGGGGAAAGGCGAGCAGTACTTC. This translates into CASSVPGQGKGEQYF.

This chain uses TRBV6-6 with TRBJ2-5; the D is unclear. The CDR3 totals 11 residues. V was pared by 5 bases and J by 5 bases, with 6 bases between. Per germline, CDR1 MNHNY and CDR2 SVGAGI (reference sequence). The CDR3 nucleotides read TGTGCCAGCAGTAACTGGGAGACCCAGTACTTC. Protein sequence: CASSNWETQYF.

This clone was seen just once. This rearrangement joins TRBV20-1 to TRBJ1-1; D ambiguous. The ends were cut back, 6 bases at V and 7 bases at J, with 9 bases in the middle. CDR3 size: 10 residues. Germline-derived CDR1 and CDR2 are DFQATT and SNEGSKA (reference sequence). CDR3 sequence reads: CSAGRFEAFF. CDR3 nucleotide sequence: TGCAGTGCCGGACGGTTTGAAGCTTTCTTT.

This clone was seen only once. This rearrangement joins TRBV6-5 to TRBJ1-2; D possibly corresponds to TRBD1 (6 bases). The CDR3 length is 13 residues. Germline CDR1 MNHEY, CDR2 SVGAGI. V was pared by 6 bases and J by 8 bases, with 16 bases between. This CDR3 is CASRSEGVGGYTF. The CDR3, as DNA: TGTGCCAGCAGGAGCGAGGGGGTCGGCGGCTACACCTTC.